What follows are 16 T cell receptor beta chains derived from one specimen sequenced in a study of control samples from healthy donors and cancer patients (dated by TCRdb to about 2020). Libraries were made using the immunoSEQ multiplex PCR assay. The clones in this table, taken by TCRdb from immuneACCESS, are in-frame only. Not every clone is retained; where verified, under half of the shortfall comes from an unresolved V gene, and the cause of the rest is unknown. Within this sample are about 130,000 clones, with roughly 94% of them counted one time only. The top ten clones comprise 13% to 15% of the sample. The specimen was PBMCs. Source of these receptors: a man aged 60-69 years with colorectal cancer.

This rearrangement joins TRBV19 to TRBJ2-7; tentative D call: TRBD1 (6 bases). Trimming cost V 4 bases and J 12 bases, with 13 bases left between them. Germline assignment: CDR1 LNHDA and CDR2 SQIVND (reference sequence). There are 11 residues in the CDR3. The CDR3 protein is CASSSHGTPYF. The CDR3 DNA reads as TGTGCCAGTAGTAGCCACGGGACACCGTACTTC.

The V gene is TRBV3-1 (or the pseudogene TRBV3-2), the J gene TRBJ1-1; weak D call: TRBD1 (5 bases). Trimming pared 0 bases from V and 5 bases from J, leaving 16 bases between. The CDR3 spans 16 residues. The germline V gene encodes CDR1 LGHDT and CDR2 YNNKEL (reference sequence). CDR3 in amino acids: CASSQDLGRDFTEAFF. The CDR3 DNA is TGTGCCAGCAGCCAAGATTTAGGCAGGGATTTTACTGAAGCTTTCTTT.

The rearrangement joins TRBV10-1 to TRBJ2-2; 14 positions match TRBD2. The CDR3 is 17 amino acids. The V gene end was trimmed by 6 bases and the J gene end by 2 bases; junction bases not matched to a gene: 5. Germline V gene sequence: CDR1 WNHNN, CDR2 SYGVQD (reference sequence). The CDR3 protein is CASSQGLAGDNTGELFF. CDR3 nucleotides: TGCGCCAGCAGCCAGGGACTAGCGGGGGATAACACCGGGGAGCTGTTTTTT.

The CDR3 sequence: CASTPEGVTNTGELFF. Written as DNA, the CDR3 is TGTGCCAGCACCCCTGAGGGGGTGACAAACACCGGGGAGCTGTTTTTT. The chain couples TRBV27 to TRBJ2-2; the D gene is possibly TRBD1 (6 bases). V was shortened by 7 bases and J by 2 bases, with 17 bases between the two germline ends. The CDR3 sequence is 16 residues long. The germline V gene encodes CDR1 MNHEY and CDR2 SMNVEV (reference sequence).

This clone was seen more than once but under ten times. The same CDR3 can be traced to other DNA sequences in this sample. The J gene is TRBJ2-2, the V gene TRBV18; TRBD1 is a possible D gene (5 bases). Deletions cut 3 bases from V and 1 base from J, with 6 bases between. There are 14 residues in the CDR3. The V gene's germline CDR1 is KGHSH and CDR2 LQKENI. CDR3: CASSPQGNTGELFF. CDR3 DNA: TGTGCCAGCTCACCGCAGGGGAACACCGGGGAGCTGTTTTTT.

The CDR3: CASSLSNTGANQPQHF. CDR3 DNA sequence: TGTGCCAGTAGCCTCTCGAATACAGGGGCCAATCAGCCCCAGCATTTT. This chain links TRBV19 with TRBJ1-5; 7 nucleotides agree with TRBD1. Germline values: CDR1 LNHDA, CDR2 SQIVND (reference sequence). This CDR3 comprises 16 residues. V shed 6 bases and J 3 bases; nucleotides not matched to a gene: 11.

This sequence joins TRBV5-1 and TRBJ2-1; 7 bases agree with TRBD1. Germline CDR1 reads SGHRS; CDR2 reads YFSETQ. With 1 base clipped from V and 7 bases from J, the junction kept 8 bases outside the gene matches. This CDR3 has 15 residues. In DNA form, the CDR3 reads TGCGCCAGCAGCTTGACAGGGGTTAAGGGGAATGAGCAGTTCTTC. Protein product: CASSLTGVKGNEQFF.

Regarding this clone: Other nucleotide sequences in the sample specify the same CDR3. The gene calls are TRBV5-1 and TRBJ1-1; D is ambiguous. Per germline, CDR1 SGHRS and CDR2 YFSETQ. The CDR3 runs to 11 residues. The ends were cut back, 4 bases at V and 0 bases at J, with 1 base in the middle. The CDR3, as DNA: TGCGCCAGCAGCCTGAACACTGAAGCTTTCTTT. As protein: CASSLNTEAFF.

V and J are TRBV9 and TRBJ2-7; the match to TRBD2 covers 12 bases. The ends lost 3 bases at V and 1 base at J; junction bases unmatched: 2. There are 15 residues in the CDR3. From germline, CDR1 is SGDLS and CDR2 YYNGEE. This CDR3 is CASSGGLAGSYEQYF. In DNA, the CDR3 is TGTGCCAGCAGCGGAGGACTAGCGGGGTCCTACGAGCAGTACTTC.

This chain links TRBV3-1 (or the pseudogene TRBV3-2) with TRBJ2-3, with 8 bases matching TRBD2. The CDR3 contains 17 residues. Germline loops: CDR1 LGHDT, CDR2 YNNKEL (reference sequence). V shed 5 bases and J 6 bases; nucleotides not matched to a gene: 16. This CDR3 is CASSGSSGFPQTDTQYF. In DNA, the CDR3 is TGTGCCAGCAGCGGGTCTAGCGGGTTCCCGCAAACGGATACGCAGTATTTT.

The chain joins TRBV27 to TRBJ1-2; 7 bases are shared with TRBD1. Germline V lookup: CDR1 MNHEY, CDR2 SMNVEV (reference sequence). V dropped 2 bases and J dropped 6; count of bases not matched to a gene: 6. This CDR3 has 14 residues. Here the CDR3 reads CASSLKGQGDGYTF. The CDR3 DNA is TGTGCCAGCAGTTTAAAGGGGCAGGGGGATGGCTACACCTTC.

V and J are TRBV5-6 and TRBJ2-5; D not certain. The CDR3 has 13 amino acids. The V gene's germline CDR1 is SGHDT and CDR2 YYEEEE. Trimming pared 2 bases from V and 0 bases from J, leaving 5 bases between. CDR3 DNA: TGTGCCAGCAGCTTTGAGTACCAAGAGACCCAGTACTTC. Its protein product is CASSFEYQETQYF.

This sequence joins TRBV7-2 and TRBJ2-3, with 7 bases matching TRBD2. V dropped 5 bases and J dropped 4; count of bases not matched to a gene: 12. From germline, CDR1 is SGHTA and CDR2 FQGNSA. This CDR3 is built from 16 residues. The CDR3 nucleotides are TGTGCCAGCAGCCTCCGGGGAGGGTACTACCCAGATACGCAGTATTTT. Translation: CASSLRGGYYPDTQYF.

The CDR3 bases are TGTGCCAGCAGCCCCAAGGGACAGGGTAACTATGGCTACACCTTC. Translating it yields CASSPKGQGNYGYTF. V gene TRBV3-1 (or the pseudogene TRBV3-2) combines with J gene TRBJ1-2; 9 nucleotides line up with TRBD1. Unmatched junction bases numbered 4, after V lost 4 bases and J lost 1 base. This CDR3 spans 15 amino acids. Per germline, CDR1 LGHDT and CDR2 YNNKEL (reference sequence).

This chain connects TRBV11-2 to TRBJ2-3; D remains unclear. Germline V gene data show CDR1 as SGHAT and CDR2 as FQNNGV. Trimming cost V 0 bases and J 0 bases, with 19 bases left between them. The CDR3 has 19 residues. In nucleotides, the CDR3 is TGTGCCAGCAGCTTAGAGGTGACGTGGAGAACTGCTAGCACAGATACGCAGTATTTT. It codes for CASSLEVTWRTASTDTQYF.

The gene calls are TRBV20-1 and TRBJ1-1; TRBD1 matches at 7 bases. Germline loops: CDR1 DFQATT, CDR2 SNEGSKA (reference sequence). The CDR3 has 14 amino acids. Trimming cost V 3 bases and J 0 bases; bases outside gene matches: 4. CDR3 sequence: CSASDRDMNTEAFF. Written as DNA, the CDR3 is TGCAGTGCTAGTGACAGGGACATGAACACTGAAGCTTTCTTT.